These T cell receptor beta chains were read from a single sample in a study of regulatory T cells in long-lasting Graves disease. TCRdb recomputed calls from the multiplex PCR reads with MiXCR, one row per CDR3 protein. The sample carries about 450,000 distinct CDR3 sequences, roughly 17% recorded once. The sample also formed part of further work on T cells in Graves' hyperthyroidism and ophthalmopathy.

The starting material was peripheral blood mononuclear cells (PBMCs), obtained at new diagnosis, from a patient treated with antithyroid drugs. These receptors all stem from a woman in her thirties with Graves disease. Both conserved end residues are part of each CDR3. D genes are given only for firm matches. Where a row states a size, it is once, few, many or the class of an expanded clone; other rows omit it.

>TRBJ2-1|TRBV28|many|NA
TGTGCCAGCACCCTGGAAGGACTCCATGAGCAGTTCTTC
CASTLEGLHEQFF
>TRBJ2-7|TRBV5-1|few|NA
TGCGCCAGCAGCTTGAAAGAGCCCTACGAGCAGTACTTC
CASSLKEPYEQYF
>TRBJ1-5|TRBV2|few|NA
TGTGCCAGCAGTGAAGCGACCGCGGATCAGCCCCAGCATTTT
CASSEATADQPQHF
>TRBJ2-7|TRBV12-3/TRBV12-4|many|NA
TGTGCCAGCAGTTTTCTGCACGAGCAGTACTTC
CASSFLHEQYF
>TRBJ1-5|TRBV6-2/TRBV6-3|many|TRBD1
TGTGCCAGCAGGGACAGGGAGGAGAAGCCCCAGCATTTT
CASRDREEKPQHF
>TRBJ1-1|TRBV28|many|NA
TGTGCCAGCAGTTTAACGGTTTATCCGGAAAGGTTT
CASSLTVYPERF
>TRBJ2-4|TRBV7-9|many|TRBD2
TGTGCCAGCAGCTTTTCAGCGGGAGGAGACATTCAGTACTTC
CASSFSAGGDIQYF
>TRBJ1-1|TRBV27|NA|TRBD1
TGTGCCAGCAGGGGACAGGGGAACACTGAAGCTTTCTTT
CASRGQGNTEAFF
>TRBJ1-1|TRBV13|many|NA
TGTGCCAGCAGCTTAGTAGGAGAGATGAACACTGAAGCTTTCTTT
CASSLVGEMNTEAFF
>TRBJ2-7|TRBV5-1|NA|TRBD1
TGCGCCAGCAGCTCATCCGGGACAGTAATCGGAACCTACGAGCAGTACTTC
CASSSSGTVIGTYEQYF